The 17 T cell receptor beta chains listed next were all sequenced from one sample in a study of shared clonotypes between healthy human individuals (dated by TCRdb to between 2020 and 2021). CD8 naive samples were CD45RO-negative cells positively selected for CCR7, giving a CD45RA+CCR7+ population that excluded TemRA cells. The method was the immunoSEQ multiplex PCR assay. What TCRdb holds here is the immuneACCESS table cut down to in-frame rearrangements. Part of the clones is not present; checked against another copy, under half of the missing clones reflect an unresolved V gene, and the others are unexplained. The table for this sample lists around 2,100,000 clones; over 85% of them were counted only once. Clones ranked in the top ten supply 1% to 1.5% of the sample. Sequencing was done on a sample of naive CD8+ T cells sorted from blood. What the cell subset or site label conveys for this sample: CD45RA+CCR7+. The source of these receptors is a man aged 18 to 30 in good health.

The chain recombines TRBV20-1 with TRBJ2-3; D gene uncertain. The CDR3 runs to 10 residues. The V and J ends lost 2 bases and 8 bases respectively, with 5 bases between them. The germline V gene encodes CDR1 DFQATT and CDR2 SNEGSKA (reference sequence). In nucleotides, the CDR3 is TGCAGTGCTAGATTTGGTACGCAGTATTTT. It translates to CSARFGTQYF.

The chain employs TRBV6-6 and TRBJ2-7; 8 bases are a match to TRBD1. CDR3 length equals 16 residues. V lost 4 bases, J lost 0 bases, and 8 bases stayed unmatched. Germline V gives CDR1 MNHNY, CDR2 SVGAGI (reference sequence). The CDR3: CASSSLDRASSYEQYF. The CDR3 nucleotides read TGTGCCAGCAGTTCCCTGGACAGGGCAAGCTCCTACGAGCAGTACTTC.

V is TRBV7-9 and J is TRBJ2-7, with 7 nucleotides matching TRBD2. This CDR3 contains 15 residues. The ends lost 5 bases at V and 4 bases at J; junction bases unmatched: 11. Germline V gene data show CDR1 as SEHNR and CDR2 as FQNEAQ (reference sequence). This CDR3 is CASSRPEDSGYEQYF. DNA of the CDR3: TGTGCCAGCAGCCGCCCCGAGGATAGCGGGTACGAGCAGTACTTC.

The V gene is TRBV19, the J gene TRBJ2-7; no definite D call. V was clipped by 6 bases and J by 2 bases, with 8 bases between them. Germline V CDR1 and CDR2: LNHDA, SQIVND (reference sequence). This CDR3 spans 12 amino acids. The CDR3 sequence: CASSTLPYEQYF. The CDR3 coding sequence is TGTGCCAGTAGCACACTACCCTACGAGCAGTACTTC.

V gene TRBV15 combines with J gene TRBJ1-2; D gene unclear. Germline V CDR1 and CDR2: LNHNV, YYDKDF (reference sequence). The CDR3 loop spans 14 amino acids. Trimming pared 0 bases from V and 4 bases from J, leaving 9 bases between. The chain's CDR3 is CATSRDPEAYGYTF. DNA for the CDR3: TGTGCCACCAGCAGAGATCCAGAGGCCTATGGCTACACCTTC.

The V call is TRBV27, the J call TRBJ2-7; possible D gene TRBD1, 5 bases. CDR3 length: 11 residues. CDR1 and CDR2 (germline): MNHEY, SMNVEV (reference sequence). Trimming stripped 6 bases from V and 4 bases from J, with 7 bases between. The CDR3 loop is CASRNRYEQYF. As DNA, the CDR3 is TGTGCCAGCAGGAACAGGTACGAGCAGTACTTC.

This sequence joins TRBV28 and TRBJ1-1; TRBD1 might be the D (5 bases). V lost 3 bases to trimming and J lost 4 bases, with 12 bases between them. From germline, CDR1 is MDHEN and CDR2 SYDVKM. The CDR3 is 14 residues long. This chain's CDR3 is CASSLRGVGTEAFF. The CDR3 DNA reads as TGTGCCAGCAGTTTGCGAGGGGTCGGCACTGAAGCTTTCTTT.

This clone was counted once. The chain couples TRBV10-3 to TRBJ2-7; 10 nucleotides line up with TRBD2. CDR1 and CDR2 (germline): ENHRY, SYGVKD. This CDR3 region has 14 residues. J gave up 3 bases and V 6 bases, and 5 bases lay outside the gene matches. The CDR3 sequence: CAISLAGDYYEQYF. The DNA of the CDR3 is TGTGCCATCAGCCTAGCGGGGGATTACTACGAGCAGTACTTC.

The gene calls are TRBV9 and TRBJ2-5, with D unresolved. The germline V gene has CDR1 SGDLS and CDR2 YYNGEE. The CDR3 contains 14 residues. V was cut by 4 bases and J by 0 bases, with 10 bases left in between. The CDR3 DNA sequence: TGTGCCAGCAGCCCCCTCCTATACCAAGAGACCCAGTACTTC. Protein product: CASSPLLYQETQYF. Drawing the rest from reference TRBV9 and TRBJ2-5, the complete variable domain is DSGVTQTPKHLITATGQRVTLRCSPRSGDLSVYWYQQSLDQGLQFLIQYYNGEERAKGNILERFSAQQFPDLHSELNLSSLELGDSALYFCASSPLLYQETQYFGPGTRLLVL.

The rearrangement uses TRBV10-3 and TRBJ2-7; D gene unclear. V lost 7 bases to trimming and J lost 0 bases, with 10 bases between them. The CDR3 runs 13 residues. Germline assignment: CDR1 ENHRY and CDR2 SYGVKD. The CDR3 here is CAITPGSSYEQYF. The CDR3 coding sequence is TGTGCCATCACCCCGGGCAGCTCCTACGAGCAGTACTTC.

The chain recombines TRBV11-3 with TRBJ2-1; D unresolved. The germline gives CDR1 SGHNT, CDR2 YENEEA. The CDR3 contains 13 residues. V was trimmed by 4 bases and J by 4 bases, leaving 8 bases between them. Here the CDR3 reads CASSSLGYNEQFF. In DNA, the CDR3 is TGTGCCAGCAGCTCGTTGGGGTACAATGAGCAGTTCTTC.

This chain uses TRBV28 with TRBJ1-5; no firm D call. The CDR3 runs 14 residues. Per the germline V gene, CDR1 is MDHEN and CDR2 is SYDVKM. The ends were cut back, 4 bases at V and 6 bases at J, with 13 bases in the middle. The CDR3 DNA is TGTGCCAGCAGTTCAGGTTTAGGAGGTCAGCCCCAGCATTTT. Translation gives CASSSGLGGQPQHF.

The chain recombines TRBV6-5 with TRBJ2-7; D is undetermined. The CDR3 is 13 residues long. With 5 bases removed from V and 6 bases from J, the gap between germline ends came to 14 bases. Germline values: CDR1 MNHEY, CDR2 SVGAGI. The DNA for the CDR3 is TGTGCCAGCAGTCCCATGGTGAGAGGCGAGCAGTACTTC. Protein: CASSPMVRGEQYF.

The CDR3 bases are TGCGCCAGCAGCGCAGAGGGGGCGACTAATGAAAAACTGTTTTTT. This gives the protein CASSAEGATNEKLFF. The rearrangement uses TRBV5-1 and TRBJ1-4, with TRBD1 matching 7 bases. From germline, CDR1 is SGHRS and CDR2 YFSETQ. The CDR3 totals 15 residues. Germline trimming cut 4 bases from V and 2 bases from J; bases unmatched to any gene: 5.

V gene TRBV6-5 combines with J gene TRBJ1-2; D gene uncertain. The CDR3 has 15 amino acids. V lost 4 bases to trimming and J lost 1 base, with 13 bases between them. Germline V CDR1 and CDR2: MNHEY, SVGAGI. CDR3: CASSFSDADNYGYTF. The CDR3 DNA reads TGTGCCAGCAGTTTTTCGGACGCTGATAACTATGGCTACACCTTC.

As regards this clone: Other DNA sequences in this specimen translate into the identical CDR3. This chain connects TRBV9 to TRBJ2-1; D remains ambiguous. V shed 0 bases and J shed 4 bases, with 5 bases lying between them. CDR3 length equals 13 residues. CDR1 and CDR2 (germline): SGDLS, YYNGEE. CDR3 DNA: TGTGCCAGCAGCGTAGCGGTATACAATGAGCAGTTCTTC. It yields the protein CASSVAVYNEQFF.

CDR3 protein: CASSFSPGTQETQYF. CDR3 sequence (DNA): TGTGCCAGCAGTTTTTCGCCCGGGACACAAGAGACCCAGTACTTC. This rearrangement joins TRBV27 to TRBJ2-5; perhaps TRBD1 as D (6 bases). The V gene lost 3 bases and the J gene lost 2 bases, with 13 bases spanning the gap. CDR1 is MNHEY and CDR2 is SMNVEV in the germline V gene (reference sequence). This CDR3 has 15 residues.